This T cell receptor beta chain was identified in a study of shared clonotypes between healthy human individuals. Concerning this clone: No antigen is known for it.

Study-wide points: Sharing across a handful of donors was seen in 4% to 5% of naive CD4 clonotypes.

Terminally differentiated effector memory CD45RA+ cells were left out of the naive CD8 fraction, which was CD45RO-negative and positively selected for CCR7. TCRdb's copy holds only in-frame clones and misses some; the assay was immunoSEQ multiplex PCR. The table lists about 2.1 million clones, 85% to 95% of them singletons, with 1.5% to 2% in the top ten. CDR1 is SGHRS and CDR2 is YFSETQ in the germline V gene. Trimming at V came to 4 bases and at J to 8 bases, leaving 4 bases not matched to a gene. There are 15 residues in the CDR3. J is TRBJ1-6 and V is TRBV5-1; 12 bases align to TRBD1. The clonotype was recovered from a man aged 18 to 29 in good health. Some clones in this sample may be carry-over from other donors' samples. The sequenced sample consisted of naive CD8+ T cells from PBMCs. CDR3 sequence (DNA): TGCGCCAGCAGCCCAGGGACAGGGGGCCATTCACCCCTCCACTTT. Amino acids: CASSPGTGGHSPLHF.